This T cell receptor beta chain was sequenced during a study of cytomegalovirus exposure and HLA in healthy donors. Whole-study results and caveats: The authors reported that TCR beta sequences could predict HLA-A and HLA-B alleles. These predictions were accurate for most subjects in the first cohort. Per a prior analysis, the majority of TCR beta V segments were productive roughly 90% or roughly 30% of the time. Researchers counted 150 to 200 TCR beta chains as cytomegalovirus-associated. Highly shared variants forming one cluster were likely a sequencing artifact.

Turning to this clone: Its specificity is unknown.

Both 60 Vbeta primers and 13 Jbeta primers went into the PCR. Method: immunoSEQ multiplex PCR; TCRdb's copy keeps in-frame clones and lacks some. Of approximately 120,000 clones detected, 83% appear once; the ten largest clones hold about 20%. Per the germline V gene, CDR1 is SEHNR and CDR2 is FQNEAQ (reference sequence). This CDR3 is built from 19 residues. Trimming took 2 bases from V and 1 from J; bases not matched to a gene: 13. This TCR derives from a man younger than 35 in good health and CMV-seropositive. Sequencing was performed on PBMCs. This chain connects TRBV7-9 to TRBJ2-3; 9 bases are shared with TRBD1. CDR3 coding DNA: TGTGCCAGCAGCTTAAGTGGGTTACAGGGGGCGTCTGGCACAGATACGCAGTATTTT. It yields the protein CASSLSGLQGASGTDTQYF.